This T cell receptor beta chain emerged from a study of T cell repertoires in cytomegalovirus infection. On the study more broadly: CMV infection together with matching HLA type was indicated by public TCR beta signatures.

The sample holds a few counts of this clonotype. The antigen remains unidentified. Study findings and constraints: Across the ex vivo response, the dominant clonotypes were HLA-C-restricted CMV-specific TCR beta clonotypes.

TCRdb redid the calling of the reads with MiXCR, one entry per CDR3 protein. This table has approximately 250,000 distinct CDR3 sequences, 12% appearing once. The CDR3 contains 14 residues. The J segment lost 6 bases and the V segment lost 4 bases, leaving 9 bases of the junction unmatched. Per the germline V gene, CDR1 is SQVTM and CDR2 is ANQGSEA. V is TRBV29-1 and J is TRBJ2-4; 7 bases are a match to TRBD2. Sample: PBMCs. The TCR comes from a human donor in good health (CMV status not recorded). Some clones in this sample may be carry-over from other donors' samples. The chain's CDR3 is CSVGRREPGNIQYF. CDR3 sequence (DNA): TGCAGCGTTGGAAGGCGGGAGCCCGGAAACATTCAGTACTTC.